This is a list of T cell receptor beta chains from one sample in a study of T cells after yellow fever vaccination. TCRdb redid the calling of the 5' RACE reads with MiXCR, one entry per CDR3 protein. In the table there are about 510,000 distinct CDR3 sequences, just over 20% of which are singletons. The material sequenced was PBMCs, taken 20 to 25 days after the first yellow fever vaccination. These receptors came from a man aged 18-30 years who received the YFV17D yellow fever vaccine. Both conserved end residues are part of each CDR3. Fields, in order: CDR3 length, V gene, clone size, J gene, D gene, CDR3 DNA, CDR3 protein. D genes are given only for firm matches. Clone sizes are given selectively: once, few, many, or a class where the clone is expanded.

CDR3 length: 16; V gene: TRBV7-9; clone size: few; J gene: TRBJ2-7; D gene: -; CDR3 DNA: TGTGCCAGCAGCTTAGGGGGTGCGGGGCAAACCTACGAGCAGTACTTC; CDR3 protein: CASSLGGAGQTYEQYF
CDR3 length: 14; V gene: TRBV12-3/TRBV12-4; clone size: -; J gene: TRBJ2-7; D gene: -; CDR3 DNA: TGTGCCAGCAGTTTATCCGGGTTAATAAACGAGCAGTACTTC; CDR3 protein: CASSLSGLINEQYF
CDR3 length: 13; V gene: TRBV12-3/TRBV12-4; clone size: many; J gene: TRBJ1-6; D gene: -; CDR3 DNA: TGTGCCAGCAGTTTAGCGCAGGTGTCACCCCTCCACTTT; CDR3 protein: CASSLAQVSPLHF
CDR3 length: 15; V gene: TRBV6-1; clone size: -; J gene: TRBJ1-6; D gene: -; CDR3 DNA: TGTGCCAGCAGAACTATACAGGGCTTTAATTCACCCCTCCACTTT; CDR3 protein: CASRTIQGFNSPLHF
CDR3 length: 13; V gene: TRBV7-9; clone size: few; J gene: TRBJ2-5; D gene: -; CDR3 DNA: TGTGCCAGCAGCCTCCCCGGAATGGAGACCCAGTACTTC; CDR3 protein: CASSLPGMETQYF
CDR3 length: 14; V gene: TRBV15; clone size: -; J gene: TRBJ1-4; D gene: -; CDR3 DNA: TGTGCCACCTCCGGTGGGGCACTGAATGAAAAACTGTTTTTT; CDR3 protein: CATSGGALNEKLFF
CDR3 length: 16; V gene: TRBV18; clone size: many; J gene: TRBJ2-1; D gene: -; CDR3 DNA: TGTGCCAGCTCACCACCGGGTCTTCAGGGATCATATGAGCAGTTCTTC; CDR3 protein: CASSPPGLQGSYEQFF
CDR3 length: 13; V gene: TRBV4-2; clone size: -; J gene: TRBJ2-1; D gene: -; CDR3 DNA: TGTGCCAGCAGCCAAGACAGGGTCAGTGAGCAGTTCTTC; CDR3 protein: CASSQDRVSEQFF
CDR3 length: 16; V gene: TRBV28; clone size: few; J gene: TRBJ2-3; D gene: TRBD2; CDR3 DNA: TGTGCCTGCGCCGGGACTAGCGGGGGGAACACAGATACGCAGTATTTT; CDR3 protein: CACAGTSGGNTDTQYF
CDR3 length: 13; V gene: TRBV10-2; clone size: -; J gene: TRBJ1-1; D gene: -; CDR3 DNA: TGCGCCAGCAGTCCCCGGGCGTTCGGGGAAGCTTTCTTT; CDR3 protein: CASSPRAFGEAFF
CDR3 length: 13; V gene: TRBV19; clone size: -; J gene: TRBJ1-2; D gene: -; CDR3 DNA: TGTGCCAGTACCACCTCCGGCAGGAATGGCTACACCTTC; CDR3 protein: CASTTSGRNGYTF
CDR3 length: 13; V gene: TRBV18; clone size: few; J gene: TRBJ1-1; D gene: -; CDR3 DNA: TGTGCCAGCTCACAAGCGGAAAACACTGAAGCTTTCTTT; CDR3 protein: CASSQAENTEAFF
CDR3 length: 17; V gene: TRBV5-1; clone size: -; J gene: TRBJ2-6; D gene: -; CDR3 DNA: TGCGCCAGCAGCCTAGGGGTGGCTTCCTCTGGGGCCAACGTCCTGACTTTC; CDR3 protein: CASSLGVASSGANVLTF
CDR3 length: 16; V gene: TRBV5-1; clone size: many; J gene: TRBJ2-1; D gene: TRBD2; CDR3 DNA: TGCGCCAGCAAAACTAGCGGGGGAGCCGCTTACAATGAGCAGTTCTTC; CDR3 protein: CASKTSGGAAYNEQFF
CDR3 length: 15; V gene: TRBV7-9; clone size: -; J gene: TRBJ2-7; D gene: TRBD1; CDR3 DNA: TGTGCCAGCAGCCGGGGACAGGGGGTCCCCTACGAGCAGTACTTC; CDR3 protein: CASSRGQGVPYEQYF
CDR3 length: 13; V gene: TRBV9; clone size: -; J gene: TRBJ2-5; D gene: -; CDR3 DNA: TGTGCCAGCAGCGTAGGATCGAGGGAGACCCAGTACTTC; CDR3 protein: CASSVGSRETQYF
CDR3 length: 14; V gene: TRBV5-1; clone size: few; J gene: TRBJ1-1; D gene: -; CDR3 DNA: TGCGCCAGCATCGGGCAGGGCATGAACACTGAAGCTTTCTTT; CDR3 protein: CASIGQGMNTEAFF
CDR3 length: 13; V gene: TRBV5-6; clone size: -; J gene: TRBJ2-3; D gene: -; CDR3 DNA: TGTGCCAGCAGTTTACAGAACACAGATACGCAGTATTTT; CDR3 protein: CASSLQNTDTQYF
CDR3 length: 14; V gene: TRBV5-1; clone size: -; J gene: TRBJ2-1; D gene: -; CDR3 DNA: TGCGCCAGCAGCTTGGATTTAGCGGAACCTGAGCAGTTCTTC; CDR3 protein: CASSLDLAEPEQFF
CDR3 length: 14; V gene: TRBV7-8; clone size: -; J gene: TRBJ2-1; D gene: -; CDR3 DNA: TGTGCCAGCAGCTCAATTGCCCTTGACCCTACTCAGTTCTTC; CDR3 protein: CASSSIALDPTQFF
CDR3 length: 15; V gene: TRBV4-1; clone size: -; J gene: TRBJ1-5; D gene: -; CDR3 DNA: TGCGCCAGCAGCCTTAGAAGGACAGTGAATCAGCCCCAGCATTTT; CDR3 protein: CASSLRRTVNQPQHF
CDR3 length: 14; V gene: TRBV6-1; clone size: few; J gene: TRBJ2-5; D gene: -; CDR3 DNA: TGTGCCAGCAGGCCCGGGGCAGGTCAAGAGACCCAGTACTTC; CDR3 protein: CASRPGAGQETQYF
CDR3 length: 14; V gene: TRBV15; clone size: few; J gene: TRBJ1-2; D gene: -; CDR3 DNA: TGTGCCACCAGCGGAGGGTACGGACAGTATGGCTACACCTTC; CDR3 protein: CATSGGYGQYGYTF
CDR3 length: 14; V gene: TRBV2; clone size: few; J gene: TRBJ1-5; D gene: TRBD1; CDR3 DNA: TGTGCCAGCAGTCCGGACAGGACGGGTCAGCCCCAGCATTTT; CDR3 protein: CASSPDRTGQPQHF
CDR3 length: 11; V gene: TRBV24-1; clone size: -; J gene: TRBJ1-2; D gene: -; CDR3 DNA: TGTGCCACCAGTGTCCGGACAGCCTACACCTTC; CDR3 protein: CATSVRTAYTF
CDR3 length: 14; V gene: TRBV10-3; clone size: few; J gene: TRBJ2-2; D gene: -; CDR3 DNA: TGTGCCATCAGTGAGTCGAGAGCGGCCGGGGAGCTGTTTTTT; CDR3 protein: CAISESRAAGELFF
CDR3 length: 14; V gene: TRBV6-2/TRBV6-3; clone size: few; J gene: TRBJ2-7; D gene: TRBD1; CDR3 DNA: TGTGCCAGCACTTGGGGACAGGGAATATACGAGCAGTACTTC; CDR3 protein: CASTWGQGIYEQYF
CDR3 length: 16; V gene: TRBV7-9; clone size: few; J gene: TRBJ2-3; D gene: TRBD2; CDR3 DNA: TGTGCCAGCAGCTACCGGACTAGCGGGGGGTTTGAAACGCAGTATTTT; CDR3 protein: CASSYRTSGGFETQYF
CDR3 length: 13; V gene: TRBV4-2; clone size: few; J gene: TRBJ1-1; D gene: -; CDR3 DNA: TGTGCCAGCAGCCAAGGGCACAACACTGAAGCTTTCTTT; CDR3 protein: CASSQGHNTEAFF
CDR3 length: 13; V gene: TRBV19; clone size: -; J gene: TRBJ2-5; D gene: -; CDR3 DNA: TGTGCCAGTAGTACTCAGGGTCCAGAGACCCAGTACTTC; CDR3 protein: CASSTQGPETQYF
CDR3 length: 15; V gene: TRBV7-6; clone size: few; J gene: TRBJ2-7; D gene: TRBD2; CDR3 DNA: TGTGCCAGCAGCTTAGGACTAGCGGGGTTCAACGAGCAGTACTTC; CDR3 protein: CASSLGLAGFNEQYF
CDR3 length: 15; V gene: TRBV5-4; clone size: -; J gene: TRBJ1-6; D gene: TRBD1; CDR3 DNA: TGTGCCAGCAGCCCAGAGACAGGGTACGATTCACCCCTCCACTTT; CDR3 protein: CASSPETGYDSPLHF